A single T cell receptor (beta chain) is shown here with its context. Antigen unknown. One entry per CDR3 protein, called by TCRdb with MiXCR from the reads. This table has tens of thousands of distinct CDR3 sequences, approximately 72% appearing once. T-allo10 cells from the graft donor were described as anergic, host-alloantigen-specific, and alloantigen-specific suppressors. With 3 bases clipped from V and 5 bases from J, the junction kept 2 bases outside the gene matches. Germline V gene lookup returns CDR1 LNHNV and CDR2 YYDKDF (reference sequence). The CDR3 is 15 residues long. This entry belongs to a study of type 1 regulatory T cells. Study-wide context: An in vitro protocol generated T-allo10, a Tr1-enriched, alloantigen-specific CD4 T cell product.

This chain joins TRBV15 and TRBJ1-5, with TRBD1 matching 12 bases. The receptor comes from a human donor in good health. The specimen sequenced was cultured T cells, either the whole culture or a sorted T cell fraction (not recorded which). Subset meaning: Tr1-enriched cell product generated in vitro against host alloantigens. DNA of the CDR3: TGTGCCACCAGCAGGGGGGACAGGGGGCATCAGCCCCAGCATTTT. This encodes CATSRGDRGHQPQHF.